The 21 T cell receptor beta chains below all came from one sample that was sequenced in a study of blood T cell repertoires in COVID-19 (dated by TCRdb to about 2020). The library came from the immunoSEQ multiplex PCR assay. Sourced from immuneACCESS, this table was stored by TCRdb with only in-frame sequences that have V and J called. A share of the clones is absent; for the studies checked, an unresolved V gene accounts for under half, and the remainder has no known explanation. The sample profile shows nearly 350,000 clones; roughly 86% of them were found once. Together, the top ten hold roughly 6.6% of the sample. The sample comprised peripheral blood. The source of these receptors is a woman in her sixties or seventies with COVID-19, enrolled during active disease.

The V call is TRBV30, the J call TRBJ1-3, with D unresolved. Germline V gene data show CDR1 as GTSNPN and CDR2 as SVGIG (reference sequence). The CDR3 totals 16 residues. V lost 0 bases to trimming and J lost 0 bases, with 12 bases between them. CDR3 loop: CAWSVPVGISGNTIYF. The DNA for the CDR3 is TGTGCCTGGAGTGTCCCGGTCGGGATCTCTGGAAACACCATATATTTT.

V and J are TRBV18 and TRBJ2-1; a weak D match, TRBD1 (5 bases). The CDR3 is 15 residues long. The V gene's germline CDR1 is KGHSH and CDR2 LQKENI. V lost 2 bases and J 7 bases, leaving 15 bases between the germline ends. This CDR3 reads CASSPRQGRGNEQFF. In DNA form, the CDR3 reads TGTGCCAGCTCACCAAGGCAGGGTCGAGGAAATGAGCAGTTCTTC.

The chain is built from TRBV2 and TRBJ1-1; D is perhaps TRBD1 (6 bases). Germline CDR1 is SNHLY and CDR2 is FYNNEI. The CDR3 is 12 amino acids. V was cut by 2 bases and J by 8 bases, with 9 bases left in between. CDR3 nucleotide sequence: TGTGCCAGCAGTGAACAGGGGTGGGAAGCTTTCTTT. It yields the protein CASSEQGWEAFF.

The chain recombines TRBV7-2 with TRBJ1-1; D unresolved. The CDR3 spans 12 residues. The germline CDR1 and CDR2 sequences are SGHTA and FQGNSA. V lost 6 bases to trimming and J lost 10 bases, with 15 bases between them. The CDR3 reads CASSPREWRAFF. The DNA for the CDR3 is TGTGCCAGCAGTCCGAGGGAGTGGAGAGCTTTCTTT. The whole variable domain, filled in from reference TRBV7-2 and TRBJ1-1, reads GAGVSQSPSNKVTEKGKDVELRCDPISGHTALYWYRQSLGQGLEFLIYFQGNSAPDKSGLPSDRFSAERTGGSVSTLTIQRTQQEDSAVYLCASSPREWRAFFGQGTRLTVV.

This sequence joins TRBV20-1 and TRBJ2-3; the D gene is possibly TRBD1 (6 bases). This CDR3 comprises 11 residues. V was clipped by 5 bases and J by 6 bases, with 9 bases between them. The V gene's germline CDR1 is DFQATT and CDR2 SNEGSKA (reference sequence). The chain's CDR3 is CSAARGDTQYF. DNA of the CDR3: TGCAGTGCTGCGAGGGGGGATACGCAGTATTTT.

This clone was counted between two and nine times. This chain links TRBV29-1 with TRBJ2-7; 14 positions match TRBD2. V shed 6 bases, J shed 4 bases, and the junction held 5 bases outside the gene matches. This CDR3 has 14 residues. The germline CDR1 and CDR2 sequences are SQVTM and ANQGSEA. This CDR3 reads CSVLGTSGGYEQYF. The DNA of the CDR3 is TGCAGCGTCCTAGGGACTAGCGGGGGTTACGAGCAGTACTTC.

The rearrangement links TRBV9 to TRBJ1-6; TRBD1 aligns across 9 bases. This CDR3 comprises 15 residues. Germline loops: CDR1 SGDLS, CDR2 YYNGEE. V dropped 4 bases and J dropped 10; count of bases not matched to a gene: 9. The CDR3 here is CASSKEGQGGSPLHF. DNA for the CDR3: TGTGCCAGCAGCAAAGAGGGACAGGGCGGCTCACCCCTCCACTTT.

The chain links TRBV11-3 to TRBJ1-6; 7 bases align to TRBD1. The CDR3 consists of 13 residues. Trimming at V came to 3 bases and at J to 8 bases, leaving 1 base not matched to a gene. Germline CDR1 reads SGHNT; CDR2 reads YENEEA. The CDR3 region is CASSFQGDSPLHF. Written as DNA, the CDR3 is TGTGCCAGCAGCTTCCAGGGGGATTCACCCCTCCACTTT.

Only one count was recorded for this clone. This chain connects TRBV21-1 to TRBJ1-3; the table's D call, TRBD1, has no DNA check behind it. TRBV21-1 is an annotated pseudogene. This CDR3 has 17 residues. CDR3 DNA: TGTGCCAGCAGCAACCAATCAGGGGGGTACTCTGGAAACACCATATATTTT. This codes for CASSNQSGGYSGNTIYF.

The chain joins TRBV23-1 to TRBJ1-3; TRBD1 agrees at 9 bases. TRBV23-1 is marked as an open reading frame, function uncertain. The V gene end was trimmed by 3 bases and the J gene end by 4 bases; junction bases not matched to a gene: 7. The CDR3 length is 16 residues. CDR3 coding DNA: TGCGCCAGCAGTCACCCGGGGACAGGGACCGGAAACACCATATATTTT. It translates to CASSHPGTGTGNTIYF.

CDR3 region: CASSHTGNTEAFF. CDR3 sequence (DNA): TGCGCCAGCAGTCACACAGGGAACACTGAAGCTTTCTTT. V usage is TRBV23-1 and J usage is TRBJ1-1; D is perhaps TRBD1 (5 bases). TRBV23-1 qualifies as an ORF whose function is uncertain. The length of the CDR3 is 13 residues. Trimming pared 3 bases from V and 1 base from J, leaving 6 bases between.

Points on this clone: The identical CDR3 is also encoded by other nucleotide sequences in the sample. The rearrangement uses TRBV5-6 and TRBJ1-5; no definite D call. Trimming pared 4 bases from V and 2 bases from J, leaving 7 bases between. The V gene's germline CDR1 is SGHDT and CDR2 YYEEEE. The CDR3 contains 13 residues. This CDR3 reads CASSAGGNQPQHF. The CDR3 nucleotides read TGTGCCAGCAGCGCCGGGGGCAATCAGCCCCAGCATTTT.

The chain recombines TRBV11-2 with TRBJ2-7; no definite D call. The CDR3 has 13 residues. Germline lookup yields CDR1 SGHAT and CDR2 FQNNGV. Trimming took off 1 base at V and 0 bases at J, with 4 bases between the two ends. Here the CDR3 reads CASSLAVSYEQYF. CDR3 nucleotide sequence: TGTGCCAGCAGCTTAGCCGTCTCCTACGAGCAGTACTTC.

The CDR3, as DNA: TGCAGCGTTGTCGGTAGCGCCCGCTCCTACGAGCAGTACTTC. Protein sequence: CSVVGSARSYEQYF. The chain joins TRBV29-1 to TRBJ2-7, with D maybe TRBD2 (5 bases). Germline V gives CDR1 SQVTM, CDR2 ANQGSEA. V was pared by 4 bases and J by 0 bases, with 13 bases between. This CDR3 spans 14 amino acids.

This chain joins TRBV28 and TRBJ1-5; possible D gene TRBD1, 6 bases. The CDR3 is 13 residues long. The germline CDR1 and CDR2 sequences are MDHEN and SYDVKM. V dropped 7 bases and J dropped 8 bases, with 15 bases sitting between them. Here the CDR3 reads CASTSQGRKPQHF. For the CDR3, the DNA is TGTGCCAGCACCTCACAGGGAAGGAAGCCCCAGCATTTT.

The chain joins TRBV7-9 to TRBJ2-3; 8 bases agree with TRBD2. The ends lost 3 bases at V and 0 bases at J; junction bases unmatched: 5. From germline, CDR1 is SEHNR and CDR2 FQNEAQ (reference sequence). The CDR3 covers 16 residues. The CDR3 here is CASSFIAGSSTDTQYF. Written as DNA, the CDR3 is TGTGCCAGCAGCTTTATAGCGGGGTCTAGCACAGATACGCAGTATTTT. Full variable domain (outside the CDR3, taken from reference TRBV7-9 and TRBJ2-3): DTGVSQNPRHKITKRGQNVTFRCDPISEHNRLYWYRQTLGQGPEFLTYFQNEAQLEKSRLLSDRFSAERPKGSFSTLEIQRTEQGDSAMYLCASSFIAGSSTDTQYFGPGTRLTVL.

Only one count was recorded for this clone. This rearrangement joins TRBV10-3 to TRBJ1-1, with D unclear. The CDR3 runs to 15 residues. The germline V gene has CDR1 ENHRY and CDR2 SYGVKD. Trimming removed 0 bases at V and 0 bases at J, with 8 bases between. As DNA, the CDR3 is TGTGCCATCAGTGAGTCTCCACAGATGAACACTGAAGCTTTCTTT. This codes for CAISESPQMNTEAFF.

This rearrangement joins TRBV2 to TRBJ2-1; a possible D gene is TRBD2 (6 bases). Trimming pared 4 bases from V and 0 bases from J, leaving 10 bases between. The CDR3 extends over 15 amino acids. Germline V gives CDR1 SNHLY, CDR2 FYNNEI. The CDR3 region is CASSAYGSSYNEQFF. CDR3 bases: TGTGCCAGCAGTGCGTACGGGAGCTCCTACAATGAGCAGTTCTTC.

V and J are TRBV5-8 and TRBJ1-1, with TRBD1 as a possible D gene (5 bases). This CDR3 contains 12 residues. V was cut by 4 bases and J by 11 bases, with 15 bases left in between. Per the germline V gene, CDR1 is SGHTS and CDR2 is YDEGEE. The CDR3 loop is CASSVTGLGAFF. DNA for the CDR3: TGTGCCAGCAGCGTTACAGGCCTGGGGGCTTTCTTT.

The rearrangement links TRBV5-6 to TRBJ1-1; TRBD1 might be the D (6 bases). This CDR3 contains 15 residues. CDR1 and CDR2 from the germline V gene are SGHDT and YYEEEE. Trimming left V 0 bases short and J 8 bases short, with 17 bases between. The CDR3 nucleotides are TGTGCCAGCAGCTTGGTACAGGGACAATCTACGGAAGCTTTCTTT. Its protein is CASSLVQGQSTEAFF.

This rearrangement joins TRBV7-2 to TRBJ1-5; D ambiguous. The CDR3 totals 15 residues. Germline-derived CDR1 and CDR2 are SGHTA and FQGNSA. With 7 bases removed from V and 1 base from J, the gap between germline ends came to 14 bases. The CDR3 spells CASTYLINSNQPQHF. In nucleotides, the CDR3 is TGTGCCAGCACCTACCTGATCAACAGCAATCAGCCCCAGCATTTT.